This T cell receptor (beta chain) was captured by sequencing in a study of Graves' ophthalmopathy and Graves' hyperthyroidism. Amplified TCR beta CDR3 regions were obtained using RNA transcripts as template. RT-PCR with HTBI primers came first, then second-round multiplex PCR. TCRdb called the multiplex PCR reads again in MiXCR, with one record for every CDR3 protein. The sample shows 900,000 to 1,200,000 distinct CDR3 sequences, roughly 35% of them seen only once. This clonotype was observed once. Trimming took 11 bases from V and 2 from J, leaving 16 bases between them. Per germline, CDR1 LNHNV and CDR2 YYDKDF (reference sequence). The CDR3 totals 14 residues.

This receptor was obtained from an adult man with Graves' hyperthyroidism. The chain employs TRBV15 and TRBJ1-3; D not resolved. The sample comprised peripheral blood or thyroid tissue (not recorded which). The DNA for the CDR3 is TGTGCCTGGAGCGTGACCCGGCCTGGAAACACCATATATTTT. It translates to CAWSVTRPGNTIYF.